These 2 T cell receptor beta chains originate from one sample sequenced in a study of Ad26.COV2.S vaccination and SARS-CoV-2 variants. Sequencing was performed with immunoSEQ multiplex PCR; in TCRdb, only in-frame clones are kept and a portion is missing. The sample holds 350,000 to 500,000 clones, roughly 87% seen once. Treatment given: 15 to 20 received Ad26.COV2.S at low or high dose, single or two shots; several received placebo; per-sample allocation not given. Material that was analyzed had been drawn on day 63 after the first vaccine or placebo injection. The starting material was peripheral blood, obtained in a trial of Ad26.COV2.S vaccine versus placebo. The receptors were sampled from a person aged 18 to 65 who received the Ad26.COV2.S COVID-19 vaccine or a placebo.

This clone appeared a single time. The rearrangement uses TRBV3-1 (or the pseudogene TRBV3-2) and TRBJ2-3, with D tentatively TRBD2 (5 bases). Trimming pared 0 bases from V and 8 bases from J, leaving 9 bases between. This CDR3 region has 13 residues. The germline V gene encodes CDR1 LGHDT and CDR2 YNNKEL (reference sequence). This CDR3 reads CASSQDTAGTQYF. DNA of the CDR3: TGTGCCAGCAGCCAAGATACGGCGGGTACGCAGTATTTT.

The chain uses TRBV5-4 and TRBJ2-3; D ambiguous. The CDR3 has 16 residues. The germline V gene encodes CDR1 SGHNT and CDR2 YYREEE (reference sequence). V shed 3 bases and J shed 2 bases, with 16 bases lying between them. This CDR3 reads CASSSPRADFTDTQYF. The CDR3 bases are TGTGCCAGCAGCTCCCCCCGCGCGGATTTCACAGATACGCAGTATTTT.